This T cell receptor beta chain was documented in a study of early T cells in non-severe SARS-CoV-2 infection. This clonotype appeared many times. TCRdb recomputed calls from the 5' RACE reads with MiXCR, one row per CDR3 protein. The table has about 70,000 distinct CDR3 sequences, 14% seen once. Per the germline V gene, CDR1 is SGHVS and CDR2 is FNYEAQ. There are 14 residues in the CDR3. V dropped 5 bases and J dropped 3 bases, with 12 bases sitting between them. The chain links TRBV7-6 to TRBJ2-3, with D unresolved. The receptor was derived from an adult who was a healthcare worker with PCR-confirmed SARS-CoV-2 infection or an uninfected control (not recorded which). The specimen comprised whole blood, sampled at baseline. The CDR3 DNA reads TGTGCCAGCAGCCCTACTCGGGCGACAGATACGCAGTATTTT. Translated: CASSPTRATDTQYF.